This T cell receptor beta chain stems from a study of cytomegalovirus exposure and HLA in healthy donors. Whole-study findings and limits: Sequencing likely caused a cluster of highly shared sequence variants. Rarity characterized most TCR sequences, yet some public TCRs appeared in many donors. Within a later analysis, the majority of CMV-associated TCR beta chains appeared HLA-restricted. In an earlier analysis, most TCR beta V segments were productive about 87% or about 30% of the time.

For this clone: The antigen remains unidentified.

CDR3 size: 15 residues. Germline V lookup: CDR1 ENHRY, CDR2 SYGVKD. Trimming took off 6 bases at V and 0 bases at J, with 12 bases between the two ends. It was with 60 Vbeta and 13 Jbeta primers that the PCR ran. TCRdb's copy holds only in-frame clones and misses some; the assay was immunoSEQ multiplex PCR. The sample consists of around 150,000 clones, 65% to 80% of them appearing once. The gene calls are TRBV10-3 and TRBJ2-1; possibly TRBD1 for D (6 bases). The TCR comes from a male donor in good health and CMV-seronegative. The material sequenced was PBMCs. CDR3 sequence: CAISPTGISYNEQFF. CDR3 nucleotide sequence: TGTGCCATCAGCCCAACAGGGATCTCCTACAATGAGCAGTTCTTC.